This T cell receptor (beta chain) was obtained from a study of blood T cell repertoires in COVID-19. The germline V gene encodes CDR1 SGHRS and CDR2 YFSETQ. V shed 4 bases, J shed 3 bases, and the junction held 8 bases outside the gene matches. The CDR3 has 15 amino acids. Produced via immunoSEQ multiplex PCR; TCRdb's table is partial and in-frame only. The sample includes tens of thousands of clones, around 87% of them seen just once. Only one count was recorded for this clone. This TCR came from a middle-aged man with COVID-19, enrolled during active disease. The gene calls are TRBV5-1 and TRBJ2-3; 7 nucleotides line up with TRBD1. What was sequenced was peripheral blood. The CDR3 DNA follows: TGCGCCAGCAGCCCCTTTACAGGGGAGACAGATACGCAGTATTTT. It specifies CASSPFTGETDTQYF.